This note documents a single T cell receptor beta chain sequence. By sample share, this clone is medium-sized (0.01 to 0.1%). There is no known antigen for this receptor. Here, both gene names and germline sequences come from the mouse. The CDR3 goes on 1 residue after the read ends, and that part is filled in from the germline J gene. Library generation was performed with the immunoSEQ multiplex PCR assay. Adaptive Biotechnologies performed TCRbeta CDR3 sequencing at survey depth and reported CDR3 sequences, V/J genes, productive frequency, and template counts. Amplification of TCR beta CDR3 regions started from genomic DNA instead of RNA. As for how the authors treated the data: Jensen-Shannon divergence was used to quantify pairwise repertoire overlap between tissues, with a value of 1 meaning complete divergence and a value of 0 meaning identical repertoires. Based on pairwise JSD values, tissues were grouped by single-linkage agglomerative hierarchical clustering, and the results were shown as dendrograms. GLIPH2 was run on all patient samples with simulation_depth 1000, kmer_min_depth 3, cdr3_length_cutoff 8, keeping groups with more than two unique CDR3s. A standardized tissue-overlap score was generated by extrapolating Jaccard GLIPH-group overlap across patients to a standard repertoire size of 1000 clones. To look at how diversity was associated with clinical or experimental variables, linear mixed-effect models were used, with tissue treated as a fixed effect and individual treated as a random effect. Not all clones reach the TCRdb copy of this immuneACCESS table, which keeps in-frame sequences only. Checked studies attribute under half of the gap to unresolved V genes and leave the rest unexplained. That table furnishes V, J and clone size, whereas the DNA furnished D and trimming. The sample contains some 8,700 clones, roughly 45% of them found a single time. Clones ranked in the top ten supply 2% to 2.5% of the sample.

The time point label for this specimen denotes: mouse harvest day 7 after allogeneic transplant. Mouse grafts consisting of 10^7 T-cell-depleted bone marrow cells combined with 10^6 splenic CD5+ T cells were administered by tail vein injection. GVHD in mice was modeled with a major MHC-mismatch B6 (H2b) into BALB/c (H2d) model, and tissues were profiled at day 7 or 14. On day 7 or 14 post-transplant, mouse tissues and retro-orbital blood were harvested with separate sterile tools for each animal, and livers were flushed before harvest. Before genomic DNA isolation with the DNeasy Blood & Tissue Kit, mouse tissues were minced with razor blades in buffered saline. The data derive from a study of tissue T cells after allogeneic stem cell transplantation (dated by TCRdb to between 2021 and 2024). Study-wide context: The study profiled TCR beta repertoires in many tissues obtained from research autopsies of patients with and without GVHD, and also in mouse models of GVHD. The human arm was conducted as a prospective observational study, and neither blinding nor randomization was performed.

The investigation overall reported the following: The study did not establish which tissue TCRs were alloreactive or antigen-specific, and some clones may have been host cells that persisted. Blood and spleen T cells captured only a limited portion of the TCR repertoire detected in tissues, in both patients and mice. A small and clinically heterogeneous patient cohort was studied, and sampling depth was acknowledged as a limitation. Not many T cell clones showed up in more than one patient, yet clustering based on motifs uncovered repertoire signatures that were shared across patients in a tissue-specific way. Within patients, how anatomically similar tissues were was a major factor shaping TCR repertoire composition, regardless of disease or transplant status.

The CDR3 measures 13 amino acids from cysteine to phenylalanine. Sequencing covers 36 bases of the CDR3, shown here with the frame starting at base 1. CDR1 and CDR2, per the germline V gene (reference sequence), are KGHPV and FQNQEV. The junction shows trimming of 3 bases on V and 0 bases on J, plus 6 bases between the germline ends. This TCR was sampled from a female BALB/c mouse given C57BL/6 T cells with graft-versus-host disease after an allogeneic hematopoietic cell transplant. The chain was built from TRBV26 and TRBJ2-7; too little of a D gene remains to name it. The specimen sequenced was skin. The CDR3 protein sequence reads: CASSLPSSYEQYF. The DNA read from the CDR3 is TGTGCCAGCAGTCTCCCTAGCTCCTATGAACAGTAC.